The 4 T cell receptor beta chains reported below all come from one sample, sequenced in a study of breast tumors, draining lymph nodes, adjacent tissues. Each CDR3 protein gets one entry after TCRdb re-called the multiplex PCR reads with MiXCR. The sample lists about 200,000 distinct CDR3 sequences; under 40% were seen once. Samples came from axillary lymph nodes draining the breast cancer. The sequenced sample consisted of axillary lymph node tissue. The receptors derive from a female donor with breast cancer. Some clones in this sample may be carry-over from other donors' samples.

Only one count was recorded for this clonotype. The chain couples TRBV6-1 to TRBJ2-5; D not certain. Germline V gene data show CDR1 as MNHNS and CDR2 as SASEGT. The CDR3 totals 12 residues. The germline V and J ends were trimmed by 4 bases and 9 bases, with 12 bases remaining between them. The CDR3 sequence is CASSGSNQPQYF. For the CDR3, the DNA is TGTGCCAGCAGTGGAAGCAATCAGCCCCAGTACTTC.

This clonotype came up a few times. This chain joins TRBV5-1 and TRBJ2-5, with TRBD2 matching 8 bases. Unmatched junction bases numbered 16, after V lost 4 bases and J lost 5 bases. The CDR3 has 17 residues. CDR1 and CDR2 (germline): SGHRS, YFSETQ. CDR3 in DNA: TGCGCCAGCAGCCGTGGGACCGGGAGGGAGGTATGGGAGACCCAGTACTTC. This sequence encodes CASSRGTGREVWETQYF.

This clonotype was picked up many times. The chain is built from TRBV6-6 and TRBJ1-2; 7 bases are a match to TRBD1. V lost 8 bases, J lost 0 bases, and 3 bases stayed unmatched. The CDR3 contains 13 residues. Germline lookup yields CDR1 MNHNY and CDR2 SVGAGI (reference sequence). The CDR3 here is CASRTGPNYGYTF. The CDR3 DNA follows: TGTGCCAGCCGGACAGGACCTAACTATGGCTACACCTTC.

This clonotype was detected once. V gene TRBV5-4 combines with J gene TRBJ1-3, with 9 bases matching TRBD1. CDR3 length: 15 amino acids. The V gene's germline CDR1 is SGHNT and CDR2 YYREEE (reference sequence). The V and J ends lost 4 bases and 6 bases, in that order; junction bases with no gene match: 8. CDR3 amino acids: CASSSGTGYENTIYF. The CDR3 bases are TGTGCCAGCAGCAGCGGGACAGGGTACGAAAACACCATATATTTT.